This T cell receptor (beta chain) was observed in a study of identical twins (dated by TCRdb to about 2016). Turning to the overall study: To test whether fetal clonotypes persist, this study deep-sequenced TCR alpha and beta repertoires from monozygotic twins, from unrelated adults of various ages, and from cord blood. Replicate twin experiments were performed at different times using different library preparation protocols to rule out contamination. Overall study results and their limits: Conclusions relied on cross-sectional statistical analysis, since the same donors could not be followed over many years. In beta out-of-frame sequences, excess twin sharing was weaker, because having fewer shared sequences lowered the signal-to-noise ratio. Abundant cord blood beta clonotypes had fewer insertions, young adult naive repertoires showed a similar but weaker trend, and memory repertoires showed no such trend. Zero-insertion analyses could be partly confounded by invariant T cells such as MAIT and iNKT, although diverse VJ usage argued against such confounding for most clonotypes. Compared with coincidental sharing between unrelated individuals, an excess of low generation-probability sequences was observed among out-of-frame TCR alpha sequences shared between twins. In monozygotic twins, out-of-frame TCR alpha sharing was systematically underestimated by recombination models, although the models agreed with sharing between unrelated individuals.

This clonotype came up many times. Its antigen is not yet known. Base quality data are lacking; no much larger clone is found one base away. Libraries came from 5' RACE. The instrument given in TCRdb is Illumina HiSeq 2000. Template switching introduced a universal primer binding site; the final cDNA contained a unique molecular identifier, enabling accurate counting of TCR cDNA molecules. First-strand cDNA for TCR alpha and beta chains was synthesized from specific primers in the conserved constant-segment region. To control for contamination, every cDNA library was double barcoded, receiving both a SMART-Mk sample barcode and Illumina barcodes. TruSeq adapter sequences and Illumina sample barcodes were added in two successive PCR steps. The TCR alpha and beta cDNA libraries were sequenced on the Illumina HiSeq platform using custom primers. As for the authors' bioinformatics: MiGEC processed the raw reads to extract unique molecular identifiers, while MiXCR was used to determine the CDR3 positions. For each individual, recombination models were inferred using an EM algorithm with the repgenHMM and IGoR tools. Shared clonotypes were analyzed with the tcR package in R, and sharing was normalized by the product of cloneset sizes. To study raw recombination without the effects of thymic and clonal selection, out-of-frame nonproductive sequences were analyzed. In TCRdb, the public reads were trimmed at Q25 with fastp and aligned with MiXCR, with productive beta chains retained. CDR3 protein duplicates are merged, each entry listing the most common genes and DNA. Clone size and V and J calls follow TCRdb, not the original study. This sample comprises 250,000 to 350,000 distinct CDR3 sequences, 6.5% to 9.5% of them detected only once. Of the sample, approximately 2.1% is held by the ten largest clones.

V and J are truncated by 7 bases and 0 bases respectively, leaving an intervening sequence of 12 bases. Taken from cysteine to phenylalanine, the CDR3 has 13 residues. Of all the DNA, just the CDR3 is kept, 39 bases in frame from base 1. From a lookup of the germline V gene, CDR1 and CDR2 are SQVTM and ANQGSEA. Every donor was a healthy Caucasian. Three pairs of female monozygotic twins, all aged roughly 18 to 29 years, were included in the twin cohort. Miltenyi CD45RO+ enrichment and human naive T-cell isolation kits were used to isolate memory (CD45RO+) and naive T cells from PBMC. The sample was also linked to a second study, of yellow fever vaccine responses in identical twins. The second study, in turn, reports: The authors reported that the T cell response to vaccination in identical twins appeared partly convergent and partly personalized. The study precisely tracked vaccine-responding T cell clones in identical twins.

The sample was memory (CD45RO+) T cells sorted from blood. This specimen's cell subset or site label, interpreted: CD45RO+ enriched T cells. This receptor chain uses TRBV29-1 and TRBJ1-1; the best D guess is TRBD1, with 5 bases matching. The clonotype originates from a woman in her late teens or twenties in good health. The DNA sequence reads TGCAGCGCCTCAGGGCGGTTGAACACTGAAGCTTTCTTT. This codes for CSASGRLNTEAFF.